The 8 T cell receptor beta chains presented below share a single source sample, sequenced in a study of cytomegalovirus exposure and HLA in healthy donors. A multiplex PCR was run with 60 Vbeta primers and 13 Jbeta primers. Produced via immunoSEQ multiplex PCR; TCRdb's table is partial and in-frame only. This table holds about 180,000 clones, 76% found once. The specimen was PBMCs. The origin of the receptors is a young man in good health and CMV-seronegative.

J is TRBJ1-3 and V is TRBV7-9, with 8 bases matching TRBD1. V gave up 5 bases and J gave up 0 bases; unmatched junction bases: 3. Germline V gene data show CDR1 as SEHNR and CDR2 as FQNEAQ (reference sequence). The length of the CDR3 is 15 residues. CDR3 DNA: TGTGCCAGCAGCCCCCAGGGGGCCTCTGGAAACACCATATATTTT. As protein: CASSPQGASGNTIYF. The full variable domain, with the rest looked up from reference TRBV7-9 and TRBJ1-3, is DTGVSQNPRHKITKRGQNVTFRCDPISEHNRLYWYRQTLGQGPEFLTYFQNEAQLEKSRLLSDRFSAERPKGSFSTLEIQRTEQGDSAMYLCASSPQGASGNTIYFGEGSWLTVV.

The rearrangement uses TRBV5-4 and TRBJ2-2; 8 bases are a match to TRBD1. Germline CDR1 is SGHNT and CDR2 is YYREEE (reference sequence). The CDR3 sequence is 16 residues long. V lost 3 bases, J lost 3 bases, and 7 bases stayed unmatched. The CDR3 spells CASSWGSGGYTGELFF. CDR3 bases: TGTGCCAGCAGCTGGGGGTCAGGGGGCTACACCGGGGAGCTGTTTTTT. The full variable domain, completed using reference TRBV5-4 and TRBJ2-2, is ETGVTQSPTHLIKTRGQQVTLRCSSQSGHNTVSWYQQALGQGPQFIFQYYREEENGRGNFPPRFSGLQFPNYSSELNVNALELDDSALYLCASSWGSGGYTGELFFGEGSRLTVL.

The gene calls are TRBV19 and TRBJ2-7, with 8 bases identical to TRBD2. The V gene end was trimmed by 6 bases and the J gene end by 6 bases; junction bases not matched to a gene: 13. CDR1 LNHDA and CDR2 SQIVND come from the germline V gene (reference sequence). The CDR3 length is 15 residues. DNA for the CDR3: TGTGCCAGTAGCCGATCCCCCGGGAGGGTAAGCGAGCAGTACTTC. Its protein product is CASSRSPGRVSEQYF.

This rearrangement joins TRBV9 to TRBJ2-1, with 11 bases lining up with TRBD2. With V trimmed by 4 bases and J by 7 bases, 10 bases remained unmatched. CDR1 and CDR2 (germline): SGDLS, YYNGEE. The CDR3 is made up of 16 amino acids. This CDR3 reads CASSSPGLAVTNEQFF. CDR3 in DNA: TGTGCCAGCAGCTCCCCGGGACTAGCGGTAACTAATGAGCAGTTCTTC. Based on the CDR3 plus reference TRBV9 and TRBJ2-1, the full variable domain is DSGVTQTPKHLITATGQRVTLRCSPRSGDLSVYWYQQSLDQGLQFLIQYYNGEERAKGNILERFSAQQFPDLHSELNLSSLELGDSALYFCASSSPGLAVTNEQFFGPGTRLTVL.

In this sample, this clone turned up a few times. The chain has TRBV6-1 and TRBJ2-5, with TRBD1 identical over 7 bases. Germline CDR1 MNHNS, CDR2 SASEGT. This CDR3 region has 13 residues. J lost 1 base, V lost 10 bases, and 6 bases had no gene match. CDR3 residues: CAIRGPSQETQYF. CDR3 in DNA: TGTGCCATTAGGGGGCCTTCCCAAGAGACCCAGTACTTC.

The CDR3 loop reads CASRPGSASSYNEQFF. The DNA of the CDR3 is TGCGCCAGCAGACCCGGGTCCGCGAGCTCCTACAATGAGCAGTTCTTC. This chain links TRBV5-1 with TRBJ2-1, with D uncertain. CDR3 size: 16 residues. CDR1 is SGHRS and CDR2 is YFSETQ in the germline V gene. V was trimmed by 5 bases and J by 0 bases, leaving 15 bases between them.

A single count supports this clone. This sequence joins TRBV10-1 and TRBJ2-2; maybe TRBD1 (6 bases). Trimming removed 11 bases at V and 3 bases at J, with 22 bases between. The CDR3 sequence is 16 residues long. The V gene's germline CDR1 is WNHNN and CDR2 SYGVQD (reference sequence). The DNA of the CDR3 is TGCGCCGACGTTCACAGGGACGGTTGGGACACCGGGGAGCTGTTTTTT. This translates into CADVHRDGWDTGELFF.

The V call is TRBV6-1, the J call TRBJ2-2, with 9 bases that match TRBD2. Trimming took 7 bases from V and 6 from J; bases not matched to a gene: 9. This CDR3 region has 15 residues. Germline CDR1 and CDR2: MNHNS and SASEGT. The CDR3 loop reads CASKSGLASAGELFF. Written as DNA, the CDR3 is TGTGCCAGCAAGTCGGGACTAGCTTCCGCCGGGGAGCTGTTTTTT.